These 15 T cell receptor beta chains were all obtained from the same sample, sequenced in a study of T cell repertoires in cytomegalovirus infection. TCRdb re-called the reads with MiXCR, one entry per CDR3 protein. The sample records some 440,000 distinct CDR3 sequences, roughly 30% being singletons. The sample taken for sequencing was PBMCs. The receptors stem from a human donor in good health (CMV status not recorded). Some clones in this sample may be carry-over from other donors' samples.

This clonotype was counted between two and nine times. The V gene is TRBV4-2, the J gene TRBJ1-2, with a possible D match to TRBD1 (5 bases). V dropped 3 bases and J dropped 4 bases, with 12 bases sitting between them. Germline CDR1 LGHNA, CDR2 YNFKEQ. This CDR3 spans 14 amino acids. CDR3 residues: CASSQSPGIYGYTF. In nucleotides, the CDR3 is TGTGCCAGCAGCCAGTCCCCAGGGATCTATGGCTACACCTTC.

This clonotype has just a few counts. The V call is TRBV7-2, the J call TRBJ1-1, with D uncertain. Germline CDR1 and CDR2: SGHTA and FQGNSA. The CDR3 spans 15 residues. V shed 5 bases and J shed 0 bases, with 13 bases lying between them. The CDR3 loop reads CASSPRRVMNTEAFF. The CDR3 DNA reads TGTGCCAGCAGCCCCCGACGGGTTATGAACACTGAAGCTTTCTTT.

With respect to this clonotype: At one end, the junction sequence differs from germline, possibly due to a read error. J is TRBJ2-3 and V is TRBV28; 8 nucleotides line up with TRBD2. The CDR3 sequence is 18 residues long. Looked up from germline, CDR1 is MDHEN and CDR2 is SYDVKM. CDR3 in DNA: TGTGCCAGCAGTCTTTCCGCGGGGGGCCGTCTGAACACAGAGACGCAGTATTTT. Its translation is CASSLSAGGRLNTETQYF.

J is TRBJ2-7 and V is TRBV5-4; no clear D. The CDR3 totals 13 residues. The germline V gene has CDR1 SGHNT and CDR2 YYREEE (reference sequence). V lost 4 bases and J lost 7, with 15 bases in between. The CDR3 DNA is TGTGCCAGCAGCATGGACGTCTCGAGGGAGCAGTACTTC. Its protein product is CASSMDVSREQYF.

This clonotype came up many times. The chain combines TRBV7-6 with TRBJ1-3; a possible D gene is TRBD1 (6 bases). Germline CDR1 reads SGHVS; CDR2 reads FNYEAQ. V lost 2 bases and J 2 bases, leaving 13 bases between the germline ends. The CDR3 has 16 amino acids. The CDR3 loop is CASSLTPTGAGNTIYF. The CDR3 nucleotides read TGTGCCAGCAGCTTAACGCCGACAGGAGCTGGAAACACCATATATTTT.

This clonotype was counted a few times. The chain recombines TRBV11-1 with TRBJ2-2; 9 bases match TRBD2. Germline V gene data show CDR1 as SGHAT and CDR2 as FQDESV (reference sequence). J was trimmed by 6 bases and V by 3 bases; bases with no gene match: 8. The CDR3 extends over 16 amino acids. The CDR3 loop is CASSFLGAGGSGELFF. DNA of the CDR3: TGTGCCAGCAGCTTCCTGGGAGCGGGGGGTTCCGGGGAGCTGTTTTTT.

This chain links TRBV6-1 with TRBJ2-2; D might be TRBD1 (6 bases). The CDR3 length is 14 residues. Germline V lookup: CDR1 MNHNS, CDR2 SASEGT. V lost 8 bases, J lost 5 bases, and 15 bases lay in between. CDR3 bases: TGTGCCAGCGCCTTGGGACACTTTACCGGGGAGCTGTTTTTT. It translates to CASALGHFTGELFF.

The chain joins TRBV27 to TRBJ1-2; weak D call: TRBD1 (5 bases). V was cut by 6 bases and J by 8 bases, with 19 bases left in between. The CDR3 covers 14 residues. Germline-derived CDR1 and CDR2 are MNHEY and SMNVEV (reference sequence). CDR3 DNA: TGTGCCAGCAGCCCACCCGGGACCCCTGCGGGCTACACCTTC. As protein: CASSPPGTPAGYTF.

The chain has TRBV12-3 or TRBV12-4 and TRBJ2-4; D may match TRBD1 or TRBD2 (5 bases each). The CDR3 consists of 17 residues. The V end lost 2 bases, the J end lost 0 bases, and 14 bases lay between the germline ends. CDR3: CASSLWGWGIAKNIQYF. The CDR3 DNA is TGTGCCAGCAGTTTATGGGGGTGGGGAATAGCCAAAAACATTCAGTACTTC.

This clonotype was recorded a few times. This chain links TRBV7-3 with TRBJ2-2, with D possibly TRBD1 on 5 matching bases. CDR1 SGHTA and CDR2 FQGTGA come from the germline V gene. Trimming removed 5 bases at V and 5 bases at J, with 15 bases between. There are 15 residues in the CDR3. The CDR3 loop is CASSRQGGVTGELFF. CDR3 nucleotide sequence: TGTGCCAGCAGCCGCCAGGGTGGGGTTACCGGGGAGCTGTTTTTT.

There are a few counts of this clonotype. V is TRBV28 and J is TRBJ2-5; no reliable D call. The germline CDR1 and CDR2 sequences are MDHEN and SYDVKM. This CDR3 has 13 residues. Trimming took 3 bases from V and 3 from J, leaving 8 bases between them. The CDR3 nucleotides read TGTGCCAGCAGTTTCAGTCACGAAGAGACCCAGTACTTC. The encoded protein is CASSFSHEETQYF.

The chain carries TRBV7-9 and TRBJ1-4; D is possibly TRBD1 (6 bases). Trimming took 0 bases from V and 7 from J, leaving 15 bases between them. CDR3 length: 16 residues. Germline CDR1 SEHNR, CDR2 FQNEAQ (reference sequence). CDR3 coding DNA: TGTGCCAGCAGCTTAGCGGGGGCAGGACGGAGTGAAAAACTGTTTTTT. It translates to CASSLAGAGRSEKLFF.

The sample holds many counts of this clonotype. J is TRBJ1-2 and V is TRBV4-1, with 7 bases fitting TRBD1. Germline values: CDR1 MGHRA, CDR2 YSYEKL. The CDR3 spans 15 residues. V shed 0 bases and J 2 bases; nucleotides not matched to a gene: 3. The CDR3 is CASSQEPTGNYGYTF. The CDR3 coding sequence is TGCGCCAGCAGCCAAGAACCGACAGGGAACTATGGCTACACCTTC.

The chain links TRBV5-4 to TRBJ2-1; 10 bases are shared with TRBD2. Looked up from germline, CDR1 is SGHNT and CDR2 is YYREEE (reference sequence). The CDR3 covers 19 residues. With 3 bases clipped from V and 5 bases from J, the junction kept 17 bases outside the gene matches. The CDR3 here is CASSSKRGGRLGGHNEQFF. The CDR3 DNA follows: TGTGCCAGCAGCTCCAAGCGGGGGGGCCGCTTAGGGGGGCACAATGAGCAGTTCTTC.

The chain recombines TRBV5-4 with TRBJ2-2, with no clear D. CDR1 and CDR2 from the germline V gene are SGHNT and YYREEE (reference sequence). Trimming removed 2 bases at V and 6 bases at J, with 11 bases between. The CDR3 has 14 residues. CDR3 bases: TGTGCCAGCAGCTTTGGACGCACGCCCGGGGAGCTGTTTTTT. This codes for CASSFGRTPGELFF.